Following are 32 T cell receptor beta chains from one sample sequenced in a study of cytomegalovirus exposure and HLA in healthy donors. Sequencing was performed with immunoSEQ multiplex PCR; in TCRdb, only in-frame clones are kept and a portion is missing. The sample includes about 73,000 clones, about 87% of them seen just once. The sample taken for sequencing was PBMCs. These receptors came from a woman between 18 and 30 years old in good health and CMV-seropositive.

The J gene is TRBJ1-1, the V gene TRBV7-2, with a weak D call TRBD1 (5 bases). CDR1 is SGHTA and CDR2 is FQGNSA in the germline V gene. The length of the CDR3 is 14 residues. Between the trimmed V and J ends, which lost 5 bases and 8 bases, there was a span of 18 bases. The CDR3 reads CASSQELGVREAFF. DNA for the CDR3: TGTGCCAGCAGCCAGGAATTAGGGGTACGGGAAGCTTTCTTT.

The V and J genes are TRBV9 and TRBJ2-3; D is possibly TRBD2 (6 bases). The CDR3 consists of 13 residues. Trimming cost V 8 bases and J 1 base, with 11 bases left between them. Germline assignment: CDR1 SGDLS and CDR2 YYNGEE. The CDR3 here is CASRGAGTDTQYF. The CDR3 coding sequence is TGTGCCAGTCGCGGGGCAGGCACAGATACGCAGTATTTT.

This sequence joins TRBV5-1 and TRBJ1-1, with a tentative D call TRBD1 (5 bases). Germline CDR1 is SGHRS and CDR2 is YFSETQ. CDR3 length: 15 residues. Trimming pared 2 bases from V and 5 bases from J, leaving 16 bases between. The CDR3 DNA is TGCGCCAGCAGCTTTCGGGACTCAAGGTGGACTGAAGCTTTCTTT. Translating gives CASSFRDSRWTEAFF.

The CDR3 bases are TGTGCCAGCAGTTTAAATGCGATCCACACAGATACGCAGTATTTT. It codes for CASSLNAIHTDTQYF. The chain employs TRBV27 and TRBJ2-3; D remains unclear. There are 15 residues in the CDR3. In germline, CDR1 is MNHEY, CDR2 SMNVEV (reference sequence). V shed 2 bases and J shed 2 bases, with 11 bases lying between them.

The CDR3 DNA reads as TGTGCCAGCAGCTTAGGGGGGCTAAATACCGGGGAGCTGTTTTTT. Protein sequence: CASSLGGLNTGELFF. The chain links TRBV7-6 to TRBJ2-2; D possibly corresponds to TRBD1 (6 bases). Trimming removed 1 base from V and 5 bases from J, with 11 bases in between. The germline gives CDR1 SGHVS, CDR2 FNYEAQ. The length of the CDR3 is 15 residues.

In this sample, this clone turned up a few times. V usage is TRBV28 and J usage is TRBJ2-7; D is perhaps TRBD2 (6 bases). The CDR3 consists of 13 residues. The germline CDR1 and CDR2 sequences are MDHEN and SYDVKM. V was cut by 8 bases and J by 0 bases, with 11 bases left in between. CDR3 bases: TGTGCCAGCGTCGGCGGGACCTCCTACGAGCAGTACTTC. The encoded protein is CASVGGTSYEQYF.

This clone showed up just once. The rearrangement links TRBV4-3 to TRBJ2-7; TRBD2 agrees at 10 bases. With 4 bases clipped from V and 3 bases from J, the junction kept 6 bases outside the gene matches. The CDR3 length is 15 residues. Per the germline V gene, CDR1 is LGHNA and CDR2 is YSLEER. This CDR3 is CASSPLAGGIYEQYF. As DNA, the CDR3 is TGCGCCAGCAGCCCTTTAGCGGGGGGCATCTACGAGCAGTACTTC.

The rearrangement uses TRBV27 and TRBJ2-1; D may be TRBD1 (6 bases). Germline V gene data show CDR1 as MNHEY and CDR2 as SMNVEV (reference sequence). Trimming pared 5 bases from V and 7 bases from J, leaving 9 bases between. The CDR3 loop spans 12 amino acids. This CDR3 reads CASSLDRNEQFF. CDR3 sequence (DNA): TGTGCCAGCAGTCTGGACAGAAATGAGCAGTTCTTC.

V gene TRBV7-9 combines with J gene TRBJ1-3, with TRBD1 matching over 7 bases. CDR3 length equals 17 residues. Looked up from germline, CDR1 is SEHNR and CDR2 is FQNEAQ (reference sequence). Germline trimming cut 3 bases from V and 1 base from J; bases unmatched to any gene: 9. The CDR3, as DNA: TGTGCCAGCAGCTTGACAGGGTTGGAGTGGTCTGGAAACACCATATATTTT. Translating gives CASSLTGLEWSGNTIYF.

V and J are TRBV11-2 and TRBJ2-1; 9 nucleotides agree with TRBD2. J gave up 2 bases and V 3 bases, and 5 bases lay outside the gene matches. Germline loops: CDR1 SGHAT, CDR2 FQNNGV. The CDR3 is 16 residues long. This CDR3 is CASSLLAGAPYNEQFF. Written as DNA, the CDR3 is TGTGCCAGCAGCTTGTTAGCGGGAGCCCCCTACAATGAGCAGTTCTTC.

The V gene is TRBV5-5, the J gene TRBJ2-2; 9 nucleotides align to TRBD1. Unmatched junction bases numbered 9, after V lost 4 bases and J lost 5 bases. Germline values: CDR1 SGHKS, CDR2 YYEKEE (reference sequence). The CDR3 has 16 residues. CDR3 protein: CASSADRGSWTGELFF. CDR3 in DNA: TGTGCCAGCAGCGCCGACAGGGGGAGTTGGACCGGGGAGCTGTTTTTT. Full variable domain (rest looked up from reference TRBV5-5 and TRBJ2-2): DAGVTQSPTHLIKTRGQQVTLRCSPISGHKSVSWYQQVLGQGPQFIFQYYEKEERGRGNFPDRFSARQFPNYSSELNVNALLLGDSALYLCASSADRGSWTGELFFGEGSRLTVL.

This clone was seen once. This chain joins TRBV9 and TRBJ2-2; a possible D gene is TRBD2 (5 bases). Deletions cut 2 bases from V and 0 bases from J, with 11 bases between. The CDR3 loop spans 16 amino acids. The germline CDR1 and CDR2 sequences are SGDLS and YYNGEE. The CDR3, as DNA: TGTGCCAGCAGCGTCGTCGGGAAAGCGAACACCGGGGAGCTGTTTTTT. Translating gives CASSVVGKANTGELFF.

V gene TRBV7-2 combines with J gene TRBJ2-1; 10 bases line up with TRBD2. The CDR3 covers 16 residues. Germline V gene data show CDR1 as SGHTA and CDR2 as FQGNSA. The J segment lost 8 bases and the V segment lost 3 bases, leaving 10 bases of the junction unmatched. The CDR3 here is CASSFDSGRAFDEQFF. The CDR3 bases are TGTGCCAGCAGCTTTGACAGCGGGAGGGCGTTTGATGAGCAGTTCTTC. The full variable domain, its missing parts supplied by reference TRBV7-2 and TRBJ2-1, is GAGVSQSPSNKVTEKGKDVELRCDPISGHTALYWYRQSLGQGLEFLIYFQGNSAPDKSGLPSDRFSAERTGGSVSTLTIQRTQQEDSAVYLCASSFDSGRAFDEQFFGPGTRLTVL.

This chain joins TRBV29-1 and TRBJ2-3; 11 bases map to TRBD2. The length of the CDR3 is 13 residues. Germline CDR1 is SQVTM and CDR2 is ANQGSEA. The V gene end was trimmed by 6 bases and the J gene end by 3 bases; junction bases not matched to a gene: 2. The CDR3 sequence is CSVTSGETDTQYF. DNA of the CDR3: TGCAGCGTGACTAGCGGGGAAACAGATACGCAGTATTTT.

In its sample, this clone was seen a few times. This chain connects TRBV10-3 to TRBJ2-7; TRBD1 might be the D (6 bases). V dropped 3 bases and J dropped 2 bases, with 11 bases sitting between them. This CDR3 region has 14 residues. CDR1 ENHRY and CDR2 SYGVKD come from the germline V gene. CDR3 amino acids: CAISESWTAYEQYF. CDR3 DNA: TGTGCCATCAGTGAATCCTGGACAGCCTACGAGCAGTACTTC.

V gene TRBV27 combines with J gene TRBJ2-7; D is possibly TRBD2 (7 bases). Germline CDR1 reads MNHEY; CDR2 reads SMNVEV (reference sequence). This CDR3 has 13 residues. With 6 bases removed from V and 5 bases from J, the gap between germline ends came to 14 bases. CDR3 sequence (DNA): TGTGCCAGCAGCCTACTAGGGGGGGACGAGCAGTACTTC. This codes for CASSLLGGDEQYF.

The CDR3 nucleotides are TGTGCCTGGAGTTTCCGGACAGGGGCAAATCAGCCCCAGCATTTT. This gives the protein CAWSFRTGANQPQHF. This sequence joins TRBV30 and TRBJ1-5; TRBD1 matches at 9 bases. Germline lookup yields CDR1 GTSNPN and CDR2 SVGIG (reference sequence). The junction had 6 bases not matched to a gene; V was cut back by 2 bases and J by 4 bases. The CDR3 covers 15 residues.

The chain employs TRBV11-2 and TRBJ2-1, with 7 bases lining up with TRBD2. This CDR3 has 16 amino acids. After removal of 1 base from V and 5 bases from J, the junction contained 8 bases not matched to a gene. Germline loops: CDR1 SGHAT, CDR2 FQNNGV. The CDR3 protein is CASSLVAGALHNEQFF. The CDR3 nucleotides are TGTGCCAGCAGCTTAGTTGCGGGAGCACTCCACAATGAGCAGTTCTTC. Together with reference TRBV11-2 and TRBJ2-1, the CDR3 gives the full variable domain: EAGVAQSPRYKIIEKRQSVAFWCNPISGHATLYWYQQILGQGPKLLIQFQNNGVVDDSQLPKDRFSAERLKGVDSTLKIQPAKLEDSAVYLCASSLVAGALHNEQFFGPGTRLTVL.

The chain has TRBV5-1 and TRBJ2-5; 9 nucleotides align to TRBD2. Trimming removed 3 bases from V and 0 bases from J; junction bases left unmatched: 12. CDR1 is SGHRS, CDR2 YFSETQ, per germline. The CDR3 is 18 residues long. CDR3 nucleotide sequence: TGCGCCAGCAGCTCGCCGACGATTAGCGGGAGAAACCAAGAGACCCAGTACTTC. It translates to CASSSPTISGRNQETQYF.

The chain joins TRBV7-2 to TRBJ2-5; a possible D gene is TRBD2 (6 bases). This CDR3 region has 15 residues. CDR1 and CDR2 (germline): SGHTA, FQGNSA. V was pared by 2 bases and J by 3 bases, with 13 bases between. The CDR3 DNA is TGTGCCAGCAGCTTAAATAGCGGACAAAAAGAGACCCAGTACTTC. This sequence encodes CASSLNSGQKETQYF. The entire variable domain, with the rest obtained from reference TRBV7-2 and TRBJ2-5, is as follows: GAGVSQSPSNKVTEKGKDVELRCDPISGHTALYWYRQSLGQGLEFLIYFQGNSAPDKSGLPSDRFSAERTGGSVSTLTIQRTQQEDSAVYLCASSLNSGQKETQYFGPGTRLLVL.

This clone showed up just a few times. The genes are TRBV4-3 and TRBJ2-3; 7 bases line up with TRBD1. The CDR3 is 18 amino acids. Germline CDR1 is LGHNA and CDR2 is YSLEER. J was trimmed by 6 bases and V by 1 base; bases with no gene match: 16. DNA of the CDR3: TGCGCCAGCAGCCAAGTCCAGGGGGACCCCGCACAGTGGGATACGCAGTATTTT. Protein product: CASSQVQGDPAQWDTQYF.

This clone occurred a few times. The chain is built from TRBV4-3 and TRBJ2-3; 8 bases fit TRBD1. Trimming removed 3 bases from V and 4 bases from J; junction bases left unmatched: 6. Per the germline V gene, CDR1 is LGHNA and CDR2 is YSLEER. CDR3 length: 15 amino acids. CDR3 in DNA: TGCGCCAGCAGCCAGGACAGGGATGGGGCAGATACGCAGTATTTT. Amino acids: CASSQDRDGADTQYF.

The chain joins TRBV10-3 to TRBJ2-5; maybe TRBD2 (6 bases). The CDR3 runs to 14 residues. Germline V gene data show CDR1 as ENHRY and CDR2 as SYGVKD. V gave up 2 bases and J gave up 3 bases, with 10 bases separating them. The CDR3 bases are TGTGCCATCAGTGAGGGAGGGCGGGAAGAGACCCAGTACTTC. Protein sequence: CAISEGGREETQYF.

The chain links TRBV7-6 to TRBJ1-1; 7 bases match TRBD1. The germline gives CDR1 SGHVS, CDR2 FNYEAQ. This CDR3 has 14 residues. V lost 2 bases, J lost 2 bases, and 2 bases stayed unmatched. CDR3 residues: CASSLNRGNTEAFF. CDR3 in DNA: TGTGCCAGCAGCTTAAACAGGGGCAACACTGAAGCTTTCTTT. Filled out from reference TRBV7-6 and TRBJ1-1, the complete variable domain reads GAGVSQSPRYKVTKRGQDVALRCDPISGHVSLYWYRQALGQGPEFLTYFNYEAQQDKSGLPNDRFSAERPEGSISTLTIQRTEQRDSAMYRCASSLNRGNTEAFFGQGTRLTVV.

The genes are TRBV9 and TRBJ2-2, with 7 bases identical to TRBD2. CDR3 length: 17 residues. Germline assignment: CDR1 SGDLS and CDR2 YYNGEE. Trimming cost V 1 base and J 1 base; bases outside gene matches: 7. The CDR3 sequence is CASSVPRLAENTGELFF. CDR3 DNA: TGTGCCAGCAGCGTACCCAGACTAGCCGAGAACACCGGGGAGCTGTTTTTT.

The chain uses TRBV20-1 and TRBJ2-7; the D is unclear. This CDR3 is 11 amino acids long. V was cut by 7 bases and J by 5 bases, with 12 bases left in between. Germline lookup yields CDR1 DFQATT and CDR2 SNEGSKA (reference sequence). CDR3 sequence: CSVLASHEQYF. In DNA form, the CDR3 reads TGCAGTGTTCTGGCTTCCCACGAGCAGTACTTC.

V gene TRBV5-4 combines with J gene TRBJ2-7; TRBD1 is a possible D gene (5 bases). Germline CDR1 is SGHNT and CDR2 is YYREEE (reference sequence). This CDR3 spans 12 amino acids. V was clipped by 0 bases and J by 5 bases, with 6 bases between them. CDR3 loop: CASSLGQNEQYF. CDR3 in DNA: TGTGCCAGCAGCTTGGGACAGAACGAGCAGTACTTC.

V gene TRBV18 combines with J gene TRBJ1-1, with 7 bases identical to TRBD1. V lost 3 bases to trimming and J lost 4 bases; unmatched junction nucleotides: 11. CDR3 length: 16 residues. Germline assignment: CDR1 KGHSH and CDR2 LQKENI. The CDR3 DNA sequence: TGTGCCAGCTCACCGGGACAGAGTACGATCGGCACTGAAGCTTTCTTT. Protein product: CASSPGQSTIGTEAFF.

This clone is a singleton in its sample. This chain uses TRBV7-9 with TRBJ2-1; D is possibly TRBD1 (5 bases). Germline CDR1 is SEHNR and CDR2 is FQNEAQ (reference sequence). This CDR3 is 13 amino acids long. V gave up 5 bases and J gave up 5 bases, with 10 bases separating them. CDR3: CASSLGANNEQFF. The CDR3 DNA reads as TGTGCCAGCAGCCTAGGGGCCAACAATGAGCAGTTCTTC.

The chain uses TRBV13 and TRBJ2-3, with D unclear. The germline gives CDR1 PRHDT, CDR2 FYEKMQ (reference sequence). The CDR3 is made up of 14 amino acids. Trimming left V 5 bases short and J 2 bases short, with 11 bases between. The CDR3: CASSQPTDTDTQYF. The CDR3 nucleotides read TGTGCCAGCAGCCAACCGACTGACACAGATACGCAGTATTTT.

This clone was observed a few times. V usage is TRBV6-4 and J usage is TRBJ2-3; 7 nucleotides match TRBD2. Germline V lookup: CDR1 MRHNA, CDR2 SNTAGT. After removal of 2 bases from V and 2 bases from J, the junction contained 7 bases not matched to a gene. The CDR3 contains 16 residues. Here the CDR3 reads CASSDLLSGDTDTQYF. In nucleotides, the CDR3 is TGTGCCAGCAGTGACCTCCTAAGCGGGGACACAGATACGCAGTATTTT.

The chain recombines TRBV6-6 with TRBJ1-1; 7 bases align to TRBD1. Trimming at V came to 5 bases and at J to 6 bases, leaving 12 bases not matched to a gene. This CDR3 spans 15 amino acids. Germline V gene sequence: CDR1 MNHNY, CDR2 SVGAGI (reference sequence). The DNA for the CDR3 is TGTGCCAGCAGTGGCCGGACAGGAGATGTAGCTGAAGCTTTCTTT. Translation: CASSGRTGDVAEAFF.